This T cell receptor (beta chain) was recovered during a study of blood T cell repertoires in COVID-19. Across the whole study: Sample material is recorded as cDNA or gDNA derived from T cells, B-cell-depleted T cells, or PBMCs.

Under the authors' procedure: It was from reference gene primer amplification that nucleated cell counts were estimated. Using immunoSEQ multiplex PCR, the repertoire was profiled, and TCRdb retains in-frame clones only, with some absent. The V and J calls and clone size come from that table; D and trimming were worked out from the DNA. The repertoire has roughly 160,000 clones, roughly 86% of them found once; the top ten carry approximately 7%. CDR1 is MNHNY and CDR2 is SVGAGI in the germline V gene (reference sequence). This CDR3 spans 15 amino acids. The junction had 9 bases not matched to a gene; V was cut back by 6 bases and J by 2 bases.

This rearrangement joins TRBV6-6 to TRBJ2-7; 8 bases line up with TRBD2. The receptor comes from a man between 50 and 59 years old with active or convalescent COVID-19. Sequencing was performed on peripheral blood. The CDR3 protein is CASSPEREFAYEQYF. CDR3 coding DNA: TGTGCCAGCAGCCCCGAGCGGGAGTTCGCCTACGAGCAGTACTTC.